This is a list of T cell receptor beta chains from one sample in a study of blood T cell repertoires in COVID-19. Assay used: immunoSEQ multiplex PCR; TCRdb lists only in-frame clones, some missing. Found here are roughly 180,000 clones, roughly 84% of them singletons; the top ten hold roughly a tenth. The sample comprised peripheral blood. The receptors were gathered from an elderly woman with active or convalescent COVID-19. Both conserved end residues are part of each CDR3. The order of the fields is CDR3 protein, V gene, J gene.

CDR3: CASSLQGAMYGYTF
V: TRBV5-1
J: TRBJ1-2

CDR3: CSTQEGSNEKLFF
V: TRBV29-1
J: TRBJ1-4

CDR3: CAWSVRGTNTEAFF
V: TRBV30
J: TRBJ1-1

CDR3: CATSDADGAAYNEQFF
V: TRBV24-1
J: TRBJ2-1

CDR3: CASSLGLAGGFVLENIQYF
V: TRBV5-1
J: TRBJ2-4

CDR3: CASSPLAGGLSYNEQFF
V: TRBV18
J: TRBJ2-1

CDR3: CASSDGQGKTQYF
V: TRBV6-4
J: TRBJ2-5

CDR3: CASSLWGVGNTIYF
V: TRBV28
J: TRBJ1-3

CDR3: CASSQGVRQPQHF
V: TRBV2
J: TRBJ1-5

CDR3: CASSVRTGVDQPQHF
V: TRBV18
J: TRBJ1-5

CDR3: CASSGQGDYGYTF
V: TRBV19
J: TRBJ1-2

CDR3: CASSRGLAGGRGELFF
V: TRBV5-1
J: TRBJ2-2

CDR3: CASSQAWRGSPLHF
V: TRBV3-1/TRBV3-2
J: TRBJ1-6

CDR3: CASNGQGADTEAFF
V: TRBV9
J: TRBJ1-1

CDR3: CASSLATDYEQYF
V: TRBV7-8
J: TRBJ2-7

CDR3: CASSHRLNEQYF
V: TRBV7-9
J: TRBJ2-7

CDR3: CAWSGIAGLTDTQYF
V: TRBV30
J: TRBJ2-3

CDR3: CASSQYTTSGSNEQFF
V: TRBV5-1
J: TRBJ2-1

CDR3: CASSSRTGPLSGNEAFF
V: TRBV4-1
J: TRBJ1-1

CDR3: CASSLATWTEAFF
V: TRBV5-8
J: TRBJ1-1

CDR3: CATSRTSGGWNTEAFF
V: TRBV15
J: TRBJ1-1

CDR3: CASSRQGAAEAFF
V: TRBV28
J: TRBJ1-1

CDR3: CASSLGRYGYTF
V: TRBV12-3/TRBV12-4
J: TRBJ1-2

CDR3: CASSEEGTGVALGGYTF
V: TRBV2
J: TRBJ1-2

CDR3: CASRNRGMVNEQFF
V: TRBV19
J: TRBJ2-1

CDR3: CASSLDRGRYGYTF
V: TRBV7-9
J: TRBJ1-2

CDR3: CASGGTGTDTQYF
V: TRBV19
J: TRBJ2-3

CDR3: CASSTATYTF
V: TRBV2
J: TRBJ1-2

CDR3: CATSDGHQETQYF
V: TRBV24-1
J: TRBJ2-5

CDR3: CASSVRGPTDTQYF
V: TRBV19
J: TRBJ2-3

CDR3: CASSDGNPGQPKNTEAFF
V: TRBV6-4
J: TRBJ1-1

CDR3: CASSNNGANTEAFF
V: TRBV2
J: TRBJ1-1

CDR3: CASSSATGHGYTF
V: TRBV7-9
J: TRBJ1-2

CDR3: CATSGQGRNTEAFF
V: TRBV28
J: TRBJ1-1

CDR3: CASRPSRPQGVEQFF
V: TRBV18
J: TRBJ2-1

CDR3: CASSQNRDTEAFF
V: TRBV6-1
J: TRBJ1-1

CDR3: CASSQVGGWQETQYF
V: TRBV3-1/TRBV3-2
J: TRBJ2-5

CDR3: CASSSNPTGTVNEQFF
V: TRBV5-1
J: TRBJ2-1

CDR3: CAIRQGGASYEQYF
V: TRBV10-3
J: TRBJ2-7

CDR3: CASSLPGGFRNEQFF
V: TRBV7-2
J: TRBJ2-1

CDR3: CASSLGGGGSGSLQQYF
V: TRBV7-6
J: TRBJ2-7

CDR3: CASSEGETTEAFF
V: TRBV2
J: TRBJ1-1

CDR3: CASSWGQARTGELFF
V: TRBV7-8
J: TRBJ2-2